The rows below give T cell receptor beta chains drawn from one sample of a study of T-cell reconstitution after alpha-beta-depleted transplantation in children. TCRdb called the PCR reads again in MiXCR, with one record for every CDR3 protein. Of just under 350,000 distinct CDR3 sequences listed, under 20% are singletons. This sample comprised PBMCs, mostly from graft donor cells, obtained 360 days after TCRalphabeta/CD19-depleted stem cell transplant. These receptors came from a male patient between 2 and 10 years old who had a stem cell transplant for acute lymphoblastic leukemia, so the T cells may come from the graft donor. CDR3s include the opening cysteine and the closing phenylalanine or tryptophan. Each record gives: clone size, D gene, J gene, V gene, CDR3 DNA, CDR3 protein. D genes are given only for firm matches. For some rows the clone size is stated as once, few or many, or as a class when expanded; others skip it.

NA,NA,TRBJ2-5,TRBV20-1,TGCAGTGCCCGGGAGTGGGCTCAAGAGACCCAGTACTTC,CSAREWAQETQYF
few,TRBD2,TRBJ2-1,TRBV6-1,TGTGCCAGCAGCCCCGGGACTAGCCTTCCCAATGAGCAGTTCTTC,CASSPGTSLPNEQFF
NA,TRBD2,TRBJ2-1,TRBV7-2,TGTGCCAGCAGCGCGGGAGGCATCAATGAGCAGTTCTTC,CASSAGGINEQFF
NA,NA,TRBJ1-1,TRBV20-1,TGCAGTGCTTCCTGGACTGGCACTGAAGCTTTCTTT,CSASWTGTEAFF
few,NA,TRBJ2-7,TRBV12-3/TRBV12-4,TGTGCCAGCAGTTGGGCCAATTCCTACGAGCAGTACTTC,CASSWANSYEQYF
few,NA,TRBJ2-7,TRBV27,TGTGCCAGCAGTTTATCCCTAGTCTGGTGCCTCTACGAGAAGTACTTC,CASSLSLVWCLYEKYF
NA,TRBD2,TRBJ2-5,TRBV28,TGTGCCAGCAGCAGGGGACTAGCGGGACGAGGGGAGACCCAGTACTTC,CASSRGLAGRGETQYF
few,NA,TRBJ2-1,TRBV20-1,TGCAGTGCTACCGGGTCAGTAAATGAGCAGTTCTTC,CSATGSVNEQFF
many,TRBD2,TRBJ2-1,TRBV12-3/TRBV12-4,TGTGCCAGCAGTTTCCCCGGACTAGCTATACTTGAGGGGCCGCCGGATGAGCAGTTCTTC,CASSFPGLAILEGPPDEQFF
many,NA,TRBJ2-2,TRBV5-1,TGTGCCAGCAGCTTAGGCACAGTTAACACCGGGGAGCTGTTTTTT,CASSLGTVNTGELFF
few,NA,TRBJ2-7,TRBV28,TGTGCCAGCAGTGTCGTAACTGATACCTACGAGCAGTACTTC,CASSVVTDTYEQYF
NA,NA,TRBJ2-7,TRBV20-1,TGCAGTGCTTACGGTCAATATACCTACGAGCAGTACTTC,CSAYGQYTYEQYF
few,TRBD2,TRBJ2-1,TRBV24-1,TGTGCCACCAGTGATTTGCGAGGGCGGGAGGGCCCAGATGAGCAGTTCTTC,CATSDLRGREGPDEQFF
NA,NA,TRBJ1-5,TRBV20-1,TGCAGTGCTACCAAAGGGGGAGCGAATCAGCCCCAGCATTTT,CSATKGGANQPQHF
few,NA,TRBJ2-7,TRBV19,TGTGCCAGTAGTGAACAGTTAAACTACGAGCAGTACTTC,CASSEQLNYEQYF
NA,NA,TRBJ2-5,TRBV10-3,TGTGCCATCAGTGCCAGGGCCCCTCGCCCAAACCAAGAGACCCAGTACTTC,CAISARAPRPNQETQYF
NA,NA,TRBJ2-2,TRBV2,TGTGCCAGCGGGGCACTCACCGGGGAGCTGTTTTTT,CASGALTGELFF
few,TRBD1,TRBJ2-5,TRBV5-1,TGCGCCAGCAGTTCCGGGACAGGGAGGGAGACCCAGTACTTC,CASSSGTGRETQYF
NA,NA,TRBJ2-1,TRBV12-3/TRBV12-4,TGTGCCAGCAGTTTAGGGGGTTCTCGCTCCTACAATGAGCAGTTCTTC,CASSLGGSRSYNEQFF
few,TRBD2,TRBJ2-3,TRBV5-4,TGTGCCAGCAGCCCCCTAAGACTAGCGGTCACAGATACGCAGTATTTT,CASSPLRLAVTDTQYF
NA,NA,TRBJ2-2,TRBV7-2,TGTGCCAGCAGCTTACCCCTAGACATGACCTGGGAGCTGTTTTTT,CASSLPLDMTWELFF
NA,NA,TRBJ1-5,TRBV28,TGTGCCAGCGGGGAGGTACGGAATCAGCCCCAGCATTTT,CASGEVRNQPQHF
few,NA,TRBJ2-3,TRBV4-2,TGTGCCAGCAGCCAAGACTCGCTTGGGCAGTATTTT,CASSQDSLGQYF
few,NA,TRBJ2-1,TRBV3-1,TGTGCCAGCAGCCACCCCCCGGGACGATCAGTAAGGTTGGCCTACAATGAGCAGTTCTTC,CASSHPPGRSVRLAYNEQFF
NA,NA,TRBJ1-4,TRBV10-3,TGTGCCATCAGTTTTGGGCACAGGTGGGGGGGAACTAATGAAAAACTGTTTTTT,CAISFGHRWGGTNEKLFF
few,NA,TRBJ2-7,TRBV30,TGTGCCTGGAGTGTATTCGCGGGCTACGAGCAGTACTTC,CAWSVFAGYEQYF
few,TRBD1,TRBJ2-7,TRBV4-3,TGCGCCAGCAGCCTCTGGACAGGGCTTTACGAGCAGTACTTC,CASSLWTGLYEQYF
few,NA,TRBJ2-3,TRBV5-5,TGTGCCAGCAGCTTGGCCCCCAGGCGAGGAGATACGCAGTATTTT,CASSLAPRRGDTQYF
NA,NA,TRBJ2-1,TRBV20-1,TGCAGTGCCCCACCCCGGAAGCTAGATGCCAATGAGCAGTTCTTC,CSAPPRKLDANEQFF
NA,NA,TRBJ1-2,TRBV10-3,TGTGCCATCAGCAAAGTCGGGACGCAGTATGGCTACACCTTC,CAISKVGTQYGYTF